This T cell receptor (beta chain) appears in the sequencing data of a study of cytomegalovirus exposure and HLA in healthy donors. General observations from the study: Fewer N-insertions than the 666-donor mean were reportedly shown by an Asian-associated ancestry cluster in a later analysis. Testing in vitro showed a few CMV-associated chains specific for CMV antigens.

60 Vbeta and 13 Jbeta primers were used in PCR. The table came from immunoSEQ multiplex PCR; TCRdb's copy has only in-frame clones and leaves some out. The profile shows 120,000 or so clones, around three quarters of them singletons. Comment on this clone: Antigen specificity is unknown.

The sequencing input was PBMCs. The clonotype originates from a woman between 35 and 50 years old in good health and CMV-seropositive.

The CDR3 bases are TGTGCCAGCAGGAGGACCGTCCAGGGGGAGCAGTACTTC. Protein: CASRRTVQGEQYF. The chain is built from TRBV27 and TRBJ2-7; D possibly corresponds to TRBD1 (6 bases). Germline CDR1 is MNHEY and CDR2 is SMNVEV (reference sequence). The CDR3 has 13 residues. Trimming cost V 6 bases and J 7 bases, with 16 bases left between them.